The 30 T cell receptor beta chains presented below share a single source sample, sequenced in a study of cytotoxic CD8 clonotypes in ibrutinib-treated CLL. Some clones are missing from TCRdb's copy, which holds only in-frame ones; the method was immunoSEQ multiplex PCR. The sample has around 70,000 clones; 90% are singletons. Sequenced material: PBMCs, taken after 12 months of ibrutinib treatment. The receptors come from a human donor with chronic lymphocytic leukemia.

This chain connects TRBV11-3 to TRBJ2-7; tentative D call: TRBD2 (5 bases). Deletions cut 4 bases from V and 0 bases from J, with 13 bases between. This CDR3 region has 15 residues. CDR1 SGHNT and CDR2 YENEEA come from the germline V gene. As DNA, the CDR3 is TGTGCCAGCAGCTCCGGGCGGAGGAGCTCCTACGAGCAGTACTTC. Translating gives CASSSGRRSSYEQYF. Full variable domain (outside the CDR3, taken from reference TRBV11-3 and TRBJ2-7): EAGVVQSPRYKIIEKKQPVAFWCNPISGHNTLYWYLQNLGQGPELLIRYENEEAVDDSQLPKDRFSAERLKGVDSTLKIQPAELGDSAVYLCASSSGRRSSYEQYFGPGTRLTVT.

The V call is TRBV4-2, the J call TRBJ2-5, with 7 positions matching TRBD2. V gave up 2 bases and J gave up 0 bases; unmatched junction bases: 6. The germline CDR1 and CDR2 sequences are LGHNA and YNFKEQ. The CDR3 consists of 16 residues. CDR3 sequence reads: CASSQLLAEYQETQYF. DNA of the CDR3: TGTGCCAGCAGCCAATTGCTAGCGGAGTACCAAGAGACCCAGTACTTC.

The gene calls are TRBV18 and TRBJ2-7; TRBD2 matches at 11 bases. This CDR3 is built from 15 residues. Germline lookup yields CDR1 KGHSH and CDR2 LQKENI. V gave up 2 bases and J gave up 4 bases; unmatched junction bases: 4. The CDR3: CASSPETSGEYEQYF. The CDR3 DNA reads TGTGCCAGCTCACCAGAGACTAGCGGGGAATACGAGCAGTACTTC.

This chain uses TRBV25-1 with TRBJ2-3; 7 bases match TRBD1. CDR3 length: 13 amino acids. The germline V gene encodes CDR1 MGHDK and CDR2 SYGVNS. The trim removed 8 bases at V and 7 bases at J, leaving 9 bases unmatched. The CDR3 protein is CASAEQGLNTQYF. Written as DNA, the CDR3 is TGTGCCAGCGCTGAACAGGGGTTGAATACGCAGTATTTT.

V gene TRBV11-3 combines with J gene TRBJ2-5; 14 bases align to TRBD2. The CDR3 contains 15 residues. The germline V gene has CDR1 SGHNT and CDR2 YENEEA. V was pared by 5 bases and J by 3 bases, with 2 bases of the junction left unmatched. The CDR3 reads CASSQGLAGEETQYF. CDR3 nucleotide sequence: TGTGCCAGCAGCCAGGGACTAGCGGGAGAAGAGACCCAGTACTTC. Combining the CDR3 with reference TRBV11-3 and TRBJ2-5 gives the whole variable domain EAGVVQSPRYKIIEKKQPVAFWCNPISGHNTLYWYLQNLGQGPELLIRYENEEAVDDSQLPKDRFSAERLKGVDSTLKIQPAELGDSAVYLCASSQGLAGEETQYFGPGTRLLVL.

The V and J genes are TRBV5-1 and TRBJ1-4; D is undetermined. The germline V and J ends were trimmed by 2 bases and 1 base, with 6 bases remaining between them. Germline lookup yields CDR1 SGHRS and CDR2 YFSETQ. CDR3 length: 14 residues. CDR3 residues: CASSFTVTNEKLFF. The DNA for the CDR3 is TGCGCCAGCAGCTTTACAGTAACTAATGAAAAACTGTTTTTT.

This CDR3 reads CSVEDRRERGYTF. The DNA for the CDR3 is TGCAGCGTTGAGGACAGGCGAGAGCGAGGCTACACCTTC. The chain combines TRBV29-1 with TRBJ1-2; 7 positions agree with TRBD1. The CDR3 spans 13 residues. Per the germline V gene, CDR1 is SQVTM and CDR2 is ANQGSEA. The J segment lost 8 bases and the V segment lost 3 bases, leaving 9 bases of the junction unmatched.

V and J are TRBV29-1 and TRBJ2-1, with D perhaps assigned TRBD1 or TRBD2 (5 bases each). This CDR3 has 14 residues. The germline gives CDR1 SQVTM, CDR2 ANQGSEA. Between the trimmed V and J ends, which lost 7 bases and 6 bases, there was a span of 19 bases. The CDR3 region is CSARDPRDRNEQFF. CDR3 sequence (DNA): TGCAGCGCCCGGGACCCCCGAGACCGCAATGAGCAGTTCTTC.

In this sample, this clone turned up once. The chain uses TRBV7-9 and TRBJ2-2; D gene unclear. This CDR3 has 14 residues. V lost 5 bases and J lost 1, with 8 bases in between. CDR1 is SEHNR and CDR2 is FQNEAQ in the germline V gene (reference sequence). The chain's CDR3 is CASSTVGNTGELFF. As DNA, the CDR3 is TGTGCCAGCAGCACGGTGGGGAACACCGGGGAGCTGTTTTTT.

The DNA of the CDR3 is TGTGCCACCATCAAGACTCACCTACGGACAGATACGCAGTATTTT. Residues: CATIKTHLRTDTQYF. V is TRBV5-7 and J is TRBJ2-3, with D unclear. TRBV5-7 is marked as an open reading frame, function uncertain. The CDR3 contains 15 residues. Trimming left V 9 bases short and J 3 bases short, with 20 bases between.

A single count supports this clone. V usage is TRBV19 and J usage is TRBJ2-5, with 7 positions matching TRBD1. Trimming took 10 bases from V and 5 from J; bases not matched to a gene: 7. This CDR3 has 12 residues. CDR1 is LNHDA, CDR2 SQIVND, per germline (reference sequence). CDR3 loop: CATRRGQETQYF. DNA of the CDR3: TGTGCCACAAGAAGGGGGCAGGAGACCCAGTACTTC.

This chain links TRBV27 with TRBJ2-6; D is undetermined. Germline CDR1 reads MNHEY; CDR2 reads SMNVEV (reference sequence). CDR3 length equals 16 residues. The ends were cut back, 2 bases at V and 0 bases at J, with 8 bases in the middle. The chain's CDR3 is CASSLKGSSGANVLTF. DNA for the CDR3: TGTGCCAGCAGTTTAAAAGGCAGCTCTGGGGCCAACGTCCTGACTTTC.

This clone was observed a single time. The chain is built from TRBV10-2 and TRBJ1-2, with TRBD1 matching over 8 bases. Germline CDR1 and CDR2: WSHSY and SAAADI. CDR3 length: 13 residues. V lost 7 bases to trimming and J lost 5 bases; unmatched junction nucleotides: 6. The CDR3 reads CASTPGGGYGYTF. The CDR3 DNA follows: TGCGCCAGCACGCCAGGGGGCGGGTATGGCTACACCTTC.

The chain carries TRBV18 and TRBJ1-3; no firm D call. V was cut by 3 bases and J by 4 bases, with 10 bases left in between. Germline lookup yields CDR1 KGHSH and CDR2 LQKENI. There are 14 residues in the CDR3. This chain's CDR3 is CASSPEKAGNTIYF. The CDR3 nucleotides read TGTGCCAGCTCACCCGAGAAGGCGGGAAACACCATATATTTT.

As for this clone: The junction does not match germline at one end; this may be a read error. J is TRBJ1-1 and V is TRBV6-5; the D is unclear. The CDR3 is 12 residues long. CDR1 is MNHEY, CDR2 SVGAGI, per germline. CDR3 sequence (DNA): TGTGCCAGCAGTTACTCGAATGGGTTTTCGCAGTTT. Amino acid sequence: CASSYSNGFSQF.

This sequence joins TRBV5-1 and TRBJ2-1; D is unresolved. This CDR3 region has 15 residues. V shed 4 bases and J shed 4 bases, with 15 bases lying between them. Germline V gene sequence: CDR1 SGHRS, CDR2 YFSETQ. DNA of the CDR3: TGCGCCAGCAGCGGAGTTCGGGTCTTTTACAATGAGCAGTTCTTC. Amino acid sequence: CASSGVRVFYNEQFF.

The CDR3 DNA sequence: TGTGCCAGCAGCCCGAGAACCGGGACAGGGCGCTACGAGCAGTACTTC. Translated, it gives CASSPRTGTGRYEQYF. J is TRBJ2-5 and V is TRBV14; the match to TRBD1 covers 9 bases. The J call may be incorrect, as the DNA end agrees better with TRBJ2-7. CDR1 and CDR2 from the germline V gene are SGHDN and FVKESK. The CDR3 totals 16 residues.

V gene TRBV19 combines with J gene TRBJ2-2; TRBD2 matches 8 bases. The germline gives CDR1 LNHDA, CDR2 SQIVND (reference sequence). There are 17 residues in the CDR3. V gave up 7 bases and J gave up 5 bases; unmatched junction bases: 15. The CDR3 region is CASTLFISGGATGELFF. The CDR3 DNA reads as TGTGCCAGTACCCTCTTTATCAGCGGGGGCGCGACCGGGGAGCTGTTTTTT.

The genes are TRBV5-6 and TRBJ2-7; D is possibly TRBD2 (5 bases). Germline CDR1 SGHDT, CDR2 YYEEEE. Trimming removed 4 bases at V and 2 bases at J, with 10 bases between. The CDR3 extends over 13 amino acids. The CDR3 region is CASSRASTYEQYF. In nucleotides, the CDR3 is TGTGCCAGCAGCCGAGCTAGCACCTACGAGCAGTACTTC. Looking up the rest from reference TRBV5-6 and TRBJ2-7 gives the full variable domain: DAGVTQSPTHLIKTRGQQVTLRCSPKSGHDTVSWYQQALGQGPQFIFQYYEEEERQRGNFPDRFSGHQFPNYSSELNVNALLLGDSALYLCASSRASTYEQYFGPGTRLTVT.

The chain links TRBV19 to TRBJ1-2; 9 nucleotides line up with TRBD1. Germline values: CDR1 LNHDA, CDR2 SQIVND (reference sequence). The CDR3 extends over 16 amino acids. V dropped 5 bases and J dropped 6; count of bases not matched to a gene: 13. The DNA of the CDR3 is TGTGCCAGTAGTTCGGCCTCCGGGACAGGGTGGAATGGCTACACCTTC. This codes for CASSSASGTGWNGYTF. Complete variable domain (other parts from reference TRBV19 and TRBJ1-2): DGGITQSPKYLFRKEGQNVTLSCEQNLNHDAMYWYRQDPGQGLRLIYYSQIVNDFQKGDIAEGYSVSREKKESFPLTVTSAQKNPTAFYLCASSSASGTGWNGYTFGSGTRLTVV.

The V gene is TRBV18, the J gene TRBJ2-2; 7 bases align to TRBD2. The V segment lost 2 bases and the J segment 4 bases; nucleotides outside the gene matches: 4. CDR3 length: 15 residues. The germline gives CDR1 KGHSH, CDR2 LQKENI. This CDR3 reads CASSPGGSGTGELFF. The CDR3 DNA sequence: TGTGCCAGCTCACCAGGCGGGAGCGGCACCGGGGAGCTGTTTTTT. The complete variable domain, with remaining parts taken from reference TRBV18 and TRBJ2-2, reads NAGVMQNPRHLVRRRGQEARLRCSPMKGHSHVYWYRQLPEEGLKFMVYLQKENIIDESGMPKERFSAEFPKEGPSILRIQQVVRGDSAAYFCASSPGGSGTGELFFGEGSRLTVL.

The V call is TRBV28, the J call TRBJ2-7; D unclear. V lost 3 bases to trimming and J lost 7 bases, with 10 bases between them. CDR1 is MDHEN, CDR2 SYDVKM, per germline. The CDR3 contains 12 residues. The CDR3 nucleotides are TGTGCCAGCAGTTTGGTAGCAAGGGAGCAGTACTTC. Translating it yields CASSLVAREQYF.

The chain has TRBV9 and TRBJ2-1, with D unclear. The ends were cut back, 0 bases at V and 7 bases at J, with 8 bases in the middle. The CDR3 has 13 amino acids. From germline, CDR1 is SGDLS and CDR2 YYNGEE. CDR3 residues: CASSVDWDNEQFF. DNA for the CDR3: TGTGCCAGCAGCGTAGACTGGGATAATGAGCAGTTCTTC.

The sample holds one count of this clone. The chain employs TRBV5-8 and TRBJ1-1; D is unclear. V was trimmed by 0 bases and J by 1 base, leaving 10 bases between them. The germline V gene has CDR1 SGHTS and CDR2 YDEGEE. CDR3 length equals 15 residues. The CDR3 DNA reads as TGTGCCAGCAGCTTGGGGGATTACCCGAACACTGAAGCTTTCTTT. Residues: CASSLGDYPNTEAFF.

The chain employs TRBV7-3 and TRBJ2-3, with 8 bases aligning to TRBD1. CDR1 is SGHTA and CDR2 is FQGTGA in the germline V gene. The CDR3 consists of 16 residues. Germline trimming cut 4 bases from V and 1 base from J; bases unmatched to any gene: 7. CDR3: CASSYRTGSGTDTQYF. In nucleotides, the CDR3 is TGTGCCAGCAGCTACCGGACAGGGTCGGGCACAGATACGCAGTATTTT. The variable domain in full, with the rest retrieved from reference TRBV7-3 and TRBJ2-3, is GAGVSQTPSNKVTEKGKYVELRCDPISGHTALYWYRQSLGQGPEFLIYFQGTGAADDSGLPNDRFFAVRPEGSVSTLKIQRTERGDSAVYLCASSYRTGSGTDTQYFGPGTRLTVL.

Regarding this clone: The sample carries other DNA sequences with the same CDR3. This rearrangement joins TRBV10-1 to TRBJ2-7; D is perhaps TRBD1 or TRBD2 (5 bases each). Germline CDR1 WNHNN, CDR2 SYGVQD (reference sequence). This CDR3 spans 11 amino acids. V lost 4 bases and J 4 bases, leaving 5 bases between the germline ends. The chain's CDR3 is CASSGGYEQYF. CDR3 bases: TGCGCCAGCAGTGGGGGGTACGAGCAGTACTTC.

The rearrangement links TRBV4-2 to TRBJ2-7; D is uncertain. Trimming removed 4 bases at V and 0 bases at J, with 4 bases between. CDR1 is LGHNA and CDR2 is YNFKEQ in the germline V gene. The CDR3 runs to 12 residues. In nucleotides, the CDR3 is TGTGCCAGCAGCCTAGACTCCTACGAGCAGTACTTC. Its protein product is CASSLDSYEQYF.

This clone was recorded only once. The CDR3 DNA reads TGTGCCAGCTCCGCTAGCGGGAGGAAGAATACAGATACGCAGTATTTT. Its protein product is CASSASGRKNTDTQYF. The chain couples TRBV6-6 to TRBJ2-3; 11 nucleotides match TRBD2. V shed 8 bases, J shed 3 bases, and the junction held 10 bases outside the gene matches. The germline gives CDR1 MNHNY, CDR2 SVGAGI (reference sequence). This CDR3 is 16 amino acids long.

The chain is built from TRBV30 and TRBJ2-7, with 10 bases lining up with TRBD1. This CDR3 region has 14 residues. The germline V gene encodes CDR1 GTSNPN and CDR2 SVGIG (reference sequence). J gave up 0 bases and V 1 base, and 0 bases lay outside the gene matches. This chain's CDR3 is CAWSGDRGSYEQYF. CDR3 sequence (DNA): TGTGCCTGGAGTGGGGACAGGGGCTCCTACGAGCAGTACTTC.

The rearrangement links TRBV11-2 to TRBJ1-1, with unresolved D. Trimming pared 1 base from V and 8 bases from J, leaving 8 bases between. Germline CDR1 reads SGHAT; CDR2 reads FQNNGV. The CDR3 is made up of 12 amino acids. The CDR3 protein is CASSLAQGEAFF. CDR3 sequence (DNA): TGTGCCAGCAGCTTAGCGCAAGGGGAAGCTTTCTTT.